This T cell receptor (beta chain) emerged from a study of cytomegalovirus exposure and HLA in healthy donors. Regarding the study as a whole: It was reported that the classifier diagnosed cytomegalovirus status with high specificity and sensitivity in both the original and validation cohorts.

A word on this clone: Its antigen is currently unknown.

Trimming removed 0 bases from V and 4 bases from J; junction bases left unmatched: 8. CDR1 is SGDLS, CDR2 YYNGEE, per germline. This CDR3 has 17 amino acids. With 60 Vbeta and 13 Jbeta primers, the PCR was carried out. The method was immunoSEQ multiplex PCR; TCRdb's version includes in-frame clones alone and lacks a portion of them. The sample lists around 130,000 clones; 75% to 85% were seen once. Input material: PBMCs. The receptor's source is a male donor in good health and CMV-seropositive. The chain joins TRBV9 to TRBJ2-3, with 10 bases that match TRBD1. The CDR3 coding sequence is TGTGCCAGCAGCGTAGCGTCACGACAGGGGGCGCCAGATACGCAGTATTTT. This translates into CASSVASRQGAPDTQYF.